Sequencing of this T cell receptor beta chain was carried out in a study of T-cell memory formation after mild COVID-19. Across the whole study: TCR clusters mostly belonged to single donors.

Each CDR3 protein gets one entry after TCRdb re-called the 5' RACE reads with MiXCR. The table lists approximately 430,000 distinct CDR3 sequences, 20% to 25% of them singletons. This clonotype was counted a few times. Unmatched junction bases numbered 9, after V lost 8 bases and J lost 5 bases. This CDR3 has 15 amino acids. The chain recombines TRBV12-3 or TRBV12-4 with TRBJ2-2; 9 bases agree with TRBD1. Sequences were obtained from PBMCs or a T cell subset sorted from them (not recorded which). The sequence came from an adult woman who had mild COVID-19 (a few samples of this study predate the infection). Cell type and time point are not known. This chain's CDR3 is CASGTGSGLTGELFF. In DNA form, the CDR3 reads TGTGCCAGCGGGACAGGGAGTGGTTTAACCGGGGAGCTGTTTTTT.